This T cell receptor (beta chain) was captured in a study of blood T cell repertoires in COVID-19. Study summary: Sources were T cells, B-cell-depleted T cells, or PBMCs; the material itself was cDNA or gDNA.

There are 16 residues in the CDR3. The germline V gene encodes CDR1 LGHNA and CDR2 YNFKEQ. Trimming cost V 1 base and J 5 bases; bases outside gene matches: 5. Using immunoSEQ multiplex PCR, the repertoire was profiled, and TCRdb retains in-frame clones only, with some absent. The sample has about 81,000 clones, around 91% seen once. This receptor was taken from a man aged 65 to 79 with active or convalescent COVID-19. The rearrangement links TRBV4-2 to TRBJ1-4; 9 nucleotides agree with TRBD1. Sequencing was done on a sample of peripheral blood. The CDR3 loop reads CASSQAQGQGNEKLFF. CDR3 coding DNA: TGTGCCAGCAGCCAAGCGCAAGGACAGGGGAATGAAAAACTGTTTTTT.